The entry that follows covers one T cell receptor beta chain sequence. Its antigen has not been determined. No clone much larger than this one lies a single base away; base qualities are absent. Whole blood was collected in K2EDTA tubes by collaborating institutions according to the institutions' own protocols. For TCRbeta analysis, collaborators shipped samples as frozen whole blood, isolated PBMCs, or DNA extracted from either of those sample types. This record comes from a study of blood T cell repertoires in COVID-19 (dated by TCRdb to 2020 to 2022). A note on the overall study: Samples covering the acute and convalescent phases of COVID-19 were provided by collaborators in the United States, Italy and Spain. Deeply sampled blood TCRbeta repertoires from subjects exposed to, actively infected with, or recovered from COVID-19 were included in the dataset. The prospective study material was composed of cDNA or gDNA derived from T cells, B-cell-depleted T cells, or PBMCs. Samples were obtained from the ongoing ImmuneRACE study (first 160 participants) and from 950 to 1,500 subjects provided by 6 global collaborators. A freely available public database, intended as a resource for researchers studying the immune response to SARS-CoV-2, is where the repertoires were released. Where available, HLA class I and class II types were obtained from metadata supplied by the sample provider rather than from assay-based typing. The sample metadata nearly always contained a de-identified subject ID, COVID-19 status, age in years and sex.

Study-level results and caveats: The quantity of clinical and demographic metadata differed by source and by participant and was supplied without curation.

The immunoSEQ Assay, a bias-controlled multiplex PCR, was used to amplify TCRbeta CDR3 regions from genomic DNA. In the original analysis: Nucleated cell counts per sample were estimated from amplification of reference gene primers within the assay. To quantify the absolute abundance of each unique TCRbeta CDR3 rearrangement, sequence reads were collapsed and filtered. For each sample, productive Simpson clonality was calculated as the square root of Simpson's diversity index across productive rearrangements. As stored in TCRdb, this immuneACCESS dataset retains in-frame rearrangements with V and J assigned. A fraction of the clones does not appear; measured against another copy, unresolved V genes explain less than half of the discrepancy, and the remainder lacks a known reason. V and J calls and clone size come straight from that table; D and trimming were deduced from the DNA. The sample data list 60,000 to 85,000 clones, and 65% to 90% of these were observed just once. Of the sample, less than 45% falls within the top ten clones.

The germline V gene encodes CDR1 KGHSH and CDR2 LQKENI. V gives up 6 bases and J gives up 3 bases, and the segment between their germline ends measures 15 bases. From the cysteine through the phenylalanine, the CDR3 covers 15 amino acids. The kept DNA is CDR3 alone, 45 bases in frame from the first base. This receptor chain uses TRBV18 and TRBJ2-4; no D segment can be confidently identified. This clonotype originated in an elderly man with acute or convalescent COVID-19. Input material: peripheral blood. In nucleotide form, the sequence is TGTGCCAGCTCCCCGGCCCCGACGGGCAAAAACATTCAGTACTTC. Translation gives CASSPAPTGKNIQYF.